The rows below give T cell receptor beta chains drawn from one sample of a study of cytomegalovirus exposure and HLA in healthy donors. Using immunoSEQ multiplex PCR, the repertoire was profiled, and TCRdb retains in-frame clones only, with some absent. Among roughly 150,000 clones listed, just under 75% were seen once. Sequenced sample: PBMCs. The receptors derive from a woman younger than 30 in good health and CMV-seronegative. The CDR3 runs from the conserved cysteine through the conserved F or W. The D gene is left open where the match is weak. Where a row states a size, it is once, few, many or the class of an expanded clone; other rows omit it.

size: .; V: TRBV4-3; D: TRBD1; J: TRBJ1-4; DNA: TGCGCCAGCAGCCAAGCGATGGGACAGGGGAGTGAAAAACTGTTTTTT; CDR3: CASSQAMGQGSEKLFF
size: few; V: TRBV7-2; D: .; J: TRBJ1-1; DNA: TGTGCCAGCAGCTTCCAACAGGGCAGGTACACTGAAGCTTTCTTT; CDR3: CASSFQQGRYTEAFF
size: .; V: TRBV7-9; D: TRBD1; J: TRBJ1-1; DNA: TGTGCCAGCAGGGGACAGGGTGGCACTGAAGCTTTCTTT; CDR3: CASRGQGGTEAFF
size: .; V: TRBV29-1; D: .; J: TRBJ1-2; DNA: TGCAGCGTTGAAGATCGGGAGGACTATGGCTACACCTTC; CDR3: CSVEDREDYGYTF
size: .; V: TRBV28; D: .; J: TRBJ1-5; DNA: TGTGCCAGCCAAGAAGGGGGTCGCAATCAGCCCCAGCATTTT; CDR3: CASQEGGRNQPQHF
size: .; V: TRBV5-4; D: TRBD1; J: TRBJ1-2; DNA: TGTGCCAGCAGCAGGGCGTGGGACAGGGGCGAAAATGGCTACACCTTC; CDR3: CASSRAWDRGENGYTF
size: .; V: TRBV7-8; D: .; J: TRBJ1-2; DNA: TGTGCCAGCAGCTTAGTAGGGGACTATGGCTACACCTTC; CDR3: CASSLVGDYGYTF
size: .; V: TRBV5-6; D: TRBD1; J: TRBJ1-2; DNA: TGTGCCAGCAGCCCCGGACAGGGGGCAACTATCTATGGCTACACCTTC; CDR3: CASSPGQGATIYGYTF
size: .; V: TRBV29-1; D: .; J: TRBJ2-4; DNA: TGCAGCGCCCTGGCCGCAGCCAAAAACATTCAGTACTTC; CDR3: CSALAAAKNIQYF
size: .; V: TRBV2; D: .; J: TRBJ2-2; DNA: TGTGCCATCTCGAACACCGGGGAGCTGTTTTTT; CDR3: CAISNTGELFF
size: .; V: TRBV27; D: TRBD1; J: TRBJ1-1; DNA: TGTGCCAGCAGCCCCCGACAGGGGTGGACTGAAGCTTTCTTT; CDR3: CASSPRQGWTEAFF
size: .; V: TRBV14; D: .; J: TRBJ2-3; DNA: TGTGCCAGCAGCATCCAGAGAGCCCGGGGAGATACGCAGTATTTT; CDR3: CASSIQRARGDTQYF
size: .; V: TRBV11-2; D: .; J: TRBJ2-1; DNA: TGTGCCAGCAGCTTAGAAATTGCGGTGCATGAGCAGTTCTTC; CDR3: CASSLEIAVHEQFF
size: .; V: TRBV6-1; D: TRBD1; J: TRBJ1-5; DNA: TGTGCCAGCAGTCAAGGACAGGGGGTTGTCGGTGGCAATCAGCCCCAGCATTTT; CDR3: CASSQGQGVVGGNQPQHF
size: few; V: TRBV7-2; D: TRBD1; J: TRBJ1-2; DNA: TGTGCCAGCAGCTTAGGCAGGGGGACAGGGTCTAACTATGGCTACACCTTC; CDR3: CASSLGRGTGSNYGYTF
size: .; V: TRBV5-1; D: .; J: TRBJ2-7; DNA: TGCGCCAGCAGCTTATCGGGTAACGAGCAGTACTTC; CDR3: CASSLSGNEQYF
size: .; V: TRBV10-3; D: TRBD1; J: TRBJ2-5; DNA: TGTGCCATCAGTGAGAGTATGAGATATTATCGACAGGGCAGAAAAGAGACCCAGTACTTC; CDR3: CAISESMRYYRQGRKETQYF
size: .; V: TRBV6-5; D: TRBD1; J: TRBJ2-7; DNA: TGTGCCAGCCGCCGGGACAGGGCTGGGAGCTACGAGCAGTACTTC; CDR3: CASRRDRAGSYEQYF
size: .; V: TRBV12-5; D: TRBD1; J: TRBJ1-5; DNA: TGTGCTAGTGGAACGGGACAGCCCAATCAGCCCCAGCATTTT; CDR3: CASGTGQPNQPQHF
size: few; V: TRBV5-6; D: .; J: TRBJ2-3; DNA: TGTGCCAGCAGCTCGGAAGCGTTCTCACAAACACCAGATACGCAGTATTTT; CDR3: CASSSEAFSQTPDTQYF
size: .; V: TRBV6-1; D: TRBD1; J: TRBJ1-4; DNA: TGTGCCAGCAGCTCCGGGACAGGGAATGAAAAACTGTTTTTT; CDR3: CASSSGTGNEKLFF
size: .; V: TRBV21-1; D: .; J: TRBJ1-5; DNA: TGTGCCAGCAACAAACGGGTGGGAGGGGAGGGTTGCAATCAGCCCCAGCATTTT; CDR3: CASNKRVGGEGCNQPQHF
size: .; V: TRBV6-1; D: .; J: TRBJ1-4; DNA: TGTGCCAGCAGTGAAGTTGACAAGACTAATGAAAAACTGTTTTTT; CDR3: CASSEVDKTNEKLFF
size: .; V: TRBV19; D: TRBD1; J: TRBJ1-6; DNA: TGTGCCAGTAGTACCGAGGACAGGGGGCAAATGAATTCACCCCTCCACTTT; CDR3: CASSTEDRGQMNSPLHF
size: .; V: TRBV4-3; D: TRBD2; J: TRBJ2-1; DNA: TGCGCCAGCAGCCCAAGAGTGTCTAGCGGGGGTCATGAGCAGTTCTTC; CDR3: CASSPRVSSGGHEQFF
size: .; V: TRBV9; D: TRBD1; J: TRBJ2-2; DNA: TGTGCCAGCAGCGTAGAGGGGGCAGGCTTCGCCGGGGAGCTGTTTTTT; CDR3: CASSVEGAGFAGELFF
size: .; V: TRBV6-5; D: .; J: TRBJ1-4; DNA: TGTGCCAGCAGCCGGGGGAGGGTGACTAATGAAAAACTGTTTTTT; CDR3: CASSRGRVTNEKLFF
size: few; V: TRBV13; D: TRBD1; J: TRBJ1-5; DNA: TGTGCCAGCAGCTTATCACAGGGGAATCAGCCCCAGCATTTT; CDR3: CASSLSQGNQPQHF
size: .; V: TRBV7-2; D: .; J: TRBJ1-5; DNA: TGTGCCAGCAGCCCAAATGCGGGCGCGGGGCAGCCCCAGCATTTT; CDR3: CASSPNAGAGQPQHF
size: .; V: TRBV5-6; D: .; J: TRBJ1-6; DNA: TGTGCCAGCAGCTTGGTGGGAGGGGTTAATTCACCCCTCCACTTT; CDR3: CASSLVGGVNSPLHF
size: .; V: TRBV10-3; D: .; J: TRBJ2-2; DNA: TGTGCCATCAGTGACGGGTACGCGAACACCGGGGAGCTGTTTTTT; CDR3: CAISDGYANTGELFF
size: few; V: TRBV30; D: .; J: TRBJ2-3; DNA: TGTGCCTGGAGTGTAAGGCGGACTAGCACAGATACGCAGTATTTT; CDR3: CAWSVRRTSTDTQYF
size: .; V: TRBV27; D: TRBD1; J: TRBJ1-3; DNA: TGTGCCAGCAGTTTAGTAGGGGGCGGCGGAAACACCATATATTTT; CDR3: CASSLVGGGGNTIYF
size: .; V: TRBV5-4; D: .; J: TRBJ1-5; DNA: TGTGCCAGCAGCTTGCAGGGGCCGAATCAGCCCCAGCATTTT; CDR3: CASSLQGPNQPQHF
size: .; V: TRBV7-2; D: .; J: TRBJ2-5; DNA: TGTGCCAGCAGCTACCAGGGGCGCCAAGAGACCCAGTACTTC; CDR3: CASSYQGRQETQYF